One T cell receptor beta chain is described in this entry. Its specificity is unknown. This specimen comes from a study of cytomegalovirus exposure and HLA in healthy donors. Whole-study context: Drawn from HLA-typed donors, tens of millions of unique TCRs were held in an early data release. Study-wide points: In a later analysis, TCR beta V- and J-gene trimming was associated with a missense DCLRE1C variant. A later analysis reportedly found that, within productive TCRs, an Asian-associated ancestry cluster had fewer N-insertions than the mean observed across the approximately 700 donors. TRBV6-2, TRBV6-3 and some other V segments were excluded as indistinguishable.

This CDR3 region has 16 residues. With 5 bases clipped from V and 0 bases from J, the junction kept 6 bases outside the gene matches. Germline V gives CDR1 SGHVS, CDR2 FQNEAQ. PCR employed 60 Vbeta and 13 Jbeta primers. Method: immunoSEQ multiplex PCR; TCRdb's copy keeps in-frame clones and lacks some. The table has around 45,000 clones, 51% seen once. Sequences were obtained from PBMCs. The chain couples TRBV7-8 to TRBJ2-3; TRBD2 matches at 9 bases. The sequence was collected from a man aged 55 to 70 in good health and CMV-seronegative. CDR3 DNA: TGTGCCAGCAGCCCGACTAGCGGACATAGCACAGATACGCAGTATTTT. As protein: CASSPTSGHSTDTQYF.